Listed below are T cell receptor beta chains from one sample, sequenced in a study of CXCR3-negative and CXCR3-positive naive CD8 T cells. TCRdb reprocessed the 5' RACE reads; each CDR3 protein has one entry and no DNA is given. This table lists 9,100 or so distinct CDR3 sequences. The sample was naive CXCR3- CD8+ T cells from blood. The receptors come from a human donor in good health. Some clones in this sample may be carry-over from other donors' samples. CDR3s include the opening cysteine and the closing phenylalanine or tryptophan. Each record gives: J gene, V gene, clone size, CDR3 protein. A row's size may be missing; if present it is once, few, many or a size class.

TRBJ1-5,TRBV10-3,.,CAISVGNQPQHF
TRBJ2-2,TRBV7-2,.,CASTLAGVAGELFF
TRBJ2-1,TRBV6-1,.,CASKVALLFRYNEQFF
TRBJ1-2,TRBV29-1,.,CSVEDLPYLRGYTF
TRBJ1-2,TRBV12-3/TRBV12-4,.,CASRPAGQGGYTF
TRBJ1-2,TRBV4-1,medium-sized,CASSQEGQGTIYGYTF
TRBJ2-7,TRBV4-1,.,CASSPRDYNYEQYF
TRBJ2-1,TRBV6-6,medium-sized,CASSSPSGSEQFF
TRBJ2-2,TRBV29-1,.,CSGGTLTGELFF
TRBJ1-1,TRBV29-1,.,CSVEGRRPEAFF
TRBJ2-1,TRBV29-1,.,CSVESIGSKIYEQFF
TRBJ2-7,TRBV29-1,.,CSSGPSSYEQYF
TRBJ2-1,TRBV10-3,medium-sized,CAIKTSGASNEQFF
TRBJ1-1,TRBV6-5,.,CASSYSGGGLTEAFF
TRBJ2-7,TRBV29-1,.,CSVVGDRTYEQYF
TRBJ2-3,TRBV20-1,medium-sized,CSASLLPRGSTDTQYF
TRBJ1-1,TRBV29-1,medium-sized,CSVGFGTAIRLMNTEAFF
TRBJ2-3,TRBV20-1,medium-sized,CSARVVGQRTDTQYF
TRBJ1-1,TRBV29-1,.,CSVGRPMNTEAFF
TRBJ1-1,TRBV29-1,.,CSVEDPGTNTEAFF
TRBJ2-7,TRBV6-2/TRBV6-3,.,CASSLDIDEQYF
TRBJ1-1,TRBV6-6,.,CASRQAQDTEAFF
TRBJ2-1,TRBV6-5,medium-sized,CASRTRYNEQFF
TRBJ2-3,TRBV10-3,.,CAISETGPDTQYF